These 27 T cell receptor beta chains came from one sample sequenced in a study of a mutant IDH1 vaccine in newly diagnosed glioma. The time point denotes: baseline, week 1 (first vaccination visit). The treatment denotes: pre-vaccination baseline after standard-of-care therapy. Clones were read by immunoSEQ multiplex PCR, and TCRdb kept only the in-frame ones, dropping some. The sample yields roughly 70,000 clones, roughly 85% seen once. The specimen was PBMCs, collected from a glioma patient treated with radiotherapy, temozolomide or both. These receptors were obtained from a young man with glioma.

The chain is built from TRBV6-1 and TRBJ1-6, with a possible D match to TRBD1 (5 bases). V was trimmed by 5 bases and J by 6 bases, leaving 14 bases between them. The V gene's germline CDR1 is MNHNS and CDR2 SASEGT. CDR3 length: 15 amino acids. The CDR3 loop reads CASSQGVASNSPLHF. CDR3 nucleotides: TGTGCCAGCAGTCAGGGCGTGGCCTCTAATTCACCCCTCCACTTT.

This chain uses TRBV5-4 with TRBJ1-1, with no clear D. Germline loops: CDR1 SGHNT, CDR2 YYREEE (reference sequence). The V end lost 1 base, the J end lost 2 bases, and 9 bases lay between the germline ends. This CDR3 region has 14 residues. Here the CDR3 reads CASSLSGRNTEAFF. CDR3 coding DNA: TGTGCCAGCAGCTTGTCGGGCAGAAACACTGAAGCTTTCTTT. Using reference TRBV5-4 and TRBJ1-1 for the parts outside the CDR3, the full variable domain is ETGVTQSPTHLIKTRGQQVTLRCSSQSGHNTVSWYQQALGQGPQFIFQYYREEENGRGNFPPRFSGLQFPNYSSELNVNALELDDSALYLCASSLSGRNTEAFFGQGTRLTVV.

The gene calls are TRBV5-1 and TRBJ2-7, with D tentatively TRBD1 (5 bases). V was cut by 1 base and J by 0 bases, with 14 bases left in between. The CDR3 covers 16 residues. Germline CDR1 reads SGHRS; CDR2 reads YFSETQ. The CDR3 loop reads CASSLYQGVNSYEQYF. CDR3 bases: TGCGCCAGCAGCTTGTATCAGGGCGTTAACTCCTACGAGCAGTACTTC.

The chain uses TRBV29-1 and TRBJ1-2; D might be TRBD1 (6 bases). This CDR3 spans 14 amino acids. V lost 5 bases, J lost 3 bases, and 16 bases lay in between. Looked up from germline, CDR1 is SQVTM and CDR2 is ANQGSEA. The CDR3 DNA reads TGCAGCGTTAGGAATGGGGGCAGACACTATGGCTACACCTTC. Translating it yields CSVRNGGRHYGYTF.

The count of this clone is one. V gene TRBV5-1 combines with J gene TRBJ2-4, with D perhaps matching TRBD2 (5 bases). Germline CDR1 is SGHRS and CDR2 is YFSETQ. This CDR3 contains 16 residues. With 0 bases removed from V and 4 bases from J, the gap between germline ends came to 14 bases. Here the CDR3 DNA reads TGCGCCAGCAGCTTGGAAGGCCATAGGGAGAAAAACATTCAGTACTTC. Protein: CASSLEGHREKNIQYF.

A few counts support this clone. The rearrangement joins TRBV30 to TRBJ1-5; TRBD1 agrees at 7 bases. Trimming removed 3 bases from V and 0 bases from J; junction bases left unmatched: 5. This CDR3 region has 15 residues. Germline V gene data show CDR1 as GTSNPN and CDR2 as SVGIG (reference sequence). CDR3 in amino acids: CAWREGAHSNQPQHF. In DNA form, the CDR3 reads TGTGCCTGGAGAGAGGGGGCTCATAGCAATCAGCCCCAGCATTTT.

The chain carries TRBV28 and TRBJ1-6; no clear D. Trimming shortened V by 6 bases and J by 6 bases, and 18 bases separated the two germline ends. Germline loops: CDR1 MDHEN, CDR2 SYDVKM. CDR3 length equals 16 residues. CDR3 loop: CASRTPKVPVNSPLHF. CDR3 DNA sequence: TGTGCCAGCAGGACCCCTAAGGTACCGGTTAATTCACCCCTCCACTTT.

The gene calls are TRBV6-5 and TRBJ2-7; 7 bases line up with TRBD1. V shed 4 bases and J 6 bases; nucleotides not matched to a gene: 6. Looked up from germline, CDR1 is MNHEY and CDR2 is SVGAGI. This CDR3 has 13 amino acids. CDR3 amino acids: CASSLMTGPEQYF. The CDR3 region has the DNA TGTGCCAGCAGTTTAATGACAGGGCCCGAGCAGTACTTC.

The chain links TRBV15 to TRBJ1-4; TRBD1 matches 7 bases. Germline-derived CDR1 and CDR2 are LNHNV and YYDKDF (reference sequence). The CDR3 is made up of 14 amino acids. J was trimmed by 5 bases and V by 0 bases; bases with no gene match: 0. CDR3 residues: CATSRDRGNEKLFF. In DNA, the CDR3 is TGTGCCACCAGCAGAGACAGGGGGAATGAAAAACTGTTTTTT.

This rearrangement joins TRBV30 to TRBJ1-5; D is undetermined. V was pared by 5 bases and J by 3 bases, with 17 bases between. Germline assignment: CDR1 GTSNPN and CDR2 SVGIG (reference sequence). This CDR3 is built from 15 residues. CDR3 nucleotides: TGTGCCTGGGGCTCCGACGGAACGGCCAATCAGCCCCAGCATTTT. It specifies CAWGSDGTANQPQHF.

V usage is TRBV6-1 and J usage is TRBJ2-7; D may be TRBD2 (5 bases). This CDR3 region has 14 residues. Per germline, CDR1 MNHNS and CDR2 SASEGT. Trimming stripped 4 bases from V and 2 bases from J, with 12 bases between. The CDR3 region has the DNA TGTGCCAGCAGTGGGAGGACGGGTACCTACGAGCAGTACTTC. Its translation is CASSGRTGTYEQYF.

V gene TRBV5-1 combines with J gene TRBJ1-4; D is unclear. The CDR3 contains 17 residues. In germline, CDR1 is SGHRS, CDR2 YFSETQ. Trimming took 0 bases from V and 4 from J, leaving 16 bases between them. The CDR3 DNA is TGCGCCAGCAGCTTGGAGTCGTCGGCCCGTTTTAATGAAAAACTGTTTTTT. Translating gives CASSLESSARFNEKLFF.

The chain joins TRBV9 to TRBJ1-5, with D tentatively TRBD1 (6 bases). The CDR3 is made up of 17 amino acids. Trimming stripped 0 bases from V and 0 bases from J, with 13 bases between. The V gene's germline CDR1 is SGDLS and CDR2 YYNGEE. CDR3 sequence: CASSVGGGHYSNQPQHF. DNA of the CDR3: TGTGCCAGCAGCGTAGGGGGGGGGCACTATAGCAATCAGCCCCAGCATTTT. The variable domain in full, completed from reference TRBV9 and TRBJ1-5, reads DSGVTQTPKHLITATGQRVTLRCSPRSGDLSVYWYQQSLDQGLQFLIQYYNGEERAKGNILERFSAQQFPDLHSELNLSSLELGDSALYFCASSVGGGHYSNQPQHFGDGTRLSIL.

The rearrangement joins TRBV19 to TRBJ1-4; 7 bases fit TRBD1. From germline, CDR1 is LNHDA and CDR2 SQIVND (reference sequence). With 4 bases clipped from V and 7 bases from J, the junction kept 12 bases outside the gene matches. The CDR3 contains 16 residues. CDR3 DNA: TGTGCCAGTAGTACCCACAGGGGTAGGAGCGGTGAAAAACTGTTTTTT. Its protein product is CASSTHRGRSGEKLFF.

The rearrangement joins TRBV5-6 to TRBJ2-1; 8 bases line up with TRBD2. Germline-derived CDR1 and CDR2 are SGHDT and YYEEEE. There are 15 residues in the CDR3. V lost 1 base to trimming and J lost 3 bases; unmatched junction nucleotides: 3. CDR3: CASSLPGGLYNEQFF. DNA of the CDR3: TGTGCCAGCAGCTTGCCGGGGGGGCTCTACAATGAGCAGTTCTTC.

This clone showed up just once. The rearrangement joins TRBV7-9 to TRBJ2-1; D ambiguous. The CDR3 spans 14 residues. V lost 1 base and J lost 4, with 8 bases in between. From germline, CDR1 is SEHNR and CDR2 FQNEAQ (reference sequence). This chain's CDR3 is CASSLGFEYNEQFF. CDR3 coding DNA: TGTGCCAGCAGCTTAGGGTTCGAGTACAATGAGCAGTTCTTC.

The chain employs TRBV9 and TRBJ2-1; 7 bases are shared with TRBD1. The CDR3 sequence is 15 residues long. The V segment lost 4 bases and the J segment 5 bases; nucleotides outside the gene matches: 9. Germline CDR1 is SGDLS and CDR2 is YYNGEE. The CDR3: CASSPKGQPNNEQFF. As DNA, the CDR3 is TGTGCCAGCAGCCCAAAGGGACAGCCAAACAATGAGCAGTTCTTC.

The rearrangement joins TRBV12-1 to TRBJ2-1; TRBD2, the table's D call, was not compared with the DNA. TRBV12-1 is classified as a pseudogene. This CDR3 is 19 amino acids long. CDR3 DNA: TGTGCCAGCAGCTCCCTAGCGGGGGGGCCTGTGAGCTCCTACAATGAGCAGTTCTTC. Its translation: CASSSLAGGPVSSYNEQFF.

This clone was observed once. This chain joins TRBV6-5 and TRBJ1-5; the match to TRBD1 covers 7 bases. The J segment lost 0 bases and the V segment lost 6 bases, leaving 5 bases of the junction unmatched. Germline CDR1 is MNHEY and CDR2 is SVGAGI. CDR3 length: 15 residues. The CDR3 DNA reads as TGTGCCAGCAGGTTGACAGGGTATAGCAATCAGCCCCAGCATTTT. Protein product: CASRLTGYSNQPQHF.

The chain recombines TRBV19 with TRBJ1-5; D not resolved. The germline V gene has CDR1 LNHDA and CDR2 SQIVND (reference sequence). This CDR3 has 14 residues. V shed 4 bases and J shed 2 bases, with 9 bases lying between them. The CDR3 nucleotides read TGTGCCAGTAGTACAGGAATTGGCAATCAGCCCCAGCATTTT. It is translated as CASSTGIGNQPQHF.

This chain uses TRBV5-4 with TRBJ2-7; TRBD1 agrees at 7 bases. The CDR3 runs to 17 residues. V shed 0 bases, J shed 2 bases, and the junction held 11 bases outside the gene matches. CDR1 SGHNT and CDR2 YYREEE come from the germline V gene (reference sequence). The CDR3 spells CASSLGIQPGGAYEQYF. DNA for the CDR3: TGTGCCAGCAGCTTGGGGATCCAACCAGGGGGTGCCTACGAGCAGTACTTC.

In this sample, this clone turned up a few times. The V call is TRBV19, the J call TRBJ1-1, with a possible D match to TRBD1 (6 bases). The germline V and J ends were trimmed by 2 bases and 3 bases, with 10 bases remaining between them. Germline CDR1 and CDR2: LNHDA and SQIVND (reference sequence). The length of the CDR3 is 14 residues. The CDR3 coding sequence is TGTGCCAGTAGTATATCCAGGGGCGACACTGAAGCTTTCTTT. This codes for CASSISRGDTEAFF.

V and J are TRBV10-3 and TRBJ2-2; D not resolved. V was shortened by 6 bases and J by 6 bases, with 5 bases between the two germline ends. CDR1 and CDR2 (germline): ENHRY, SYGVKD. The CDR3 has 11 amino acids. The CDR3 here is CAIRAAGELFF. The CDR3 bases are TGTGCCATCAGGGCTGCCGGGGAGCTGTTTTTT.

The chain links TRBV19 to TRBJ2-2; 7 bases are shared with TRBD1. Germline-derived CDR1 and CDR2 are LNHDA and SQIVND (reference sequence). Trimming took 7 bases from V and 4 from J; bases not matched to a gene: 12. The CDR3 length is 16 residues. The CDR3 DNA sequence: TGTGCCAGTACCAAGACAGGGTTTGTGACCACCGGGGAGCTGTTTTTT. It specifies CASTKTGFVTTGELFF.

This rearrangement joins TRBV4-1 to TRBJ1-1; tentatively, D is TRBD1 (6 bases). V was shortened by 1 base and J by 1 base, with 13 bases between the two germline ends. The V gene's germline CDR1 is MGHRA and CDR2 YSYEKL. CDR3 length equals 16 residues. The CDR3 protein is CASSQGPGQSNTEAFF. CDR3 sequence (DNA): TGCGCCAGCAGCCAAGGGCCCGGACAGTCGAACACTGAAGCTTTCTTT.

The chain couples TRBV4-1 to TRBJ2-2; possibly TRBD1 for D (5 bases). Trimming shortened V by 1 base and J by 3 bases, and 12 bases separated the two germline ends. Per germline, CDR1 MGHRA and CDR2 YSYEKL. CDR3 size: 16 residues. In nucleotides, the CDR3 is TGCGCCAGCAGCCAAGCCCTCAGCAGGGACACCGGGGAGCTGTTTTTT. Translating gives CASSQALSRDTGELFF.

The chain has TRBV11-3 and TRBJ2-7; D is unclear. Germline values: CDR1 SGHNT, CDR2 YENEEA. Between the trimmed V and J ends, which lost 1 base and 3 bases, there was a span of 10 bases. This CDR3 has 14 residues. This CDR3 reads CASSLGQNHYEQYF. The CDR3 bases are TGTGCCAGCAGCTTAGGTCAGAACCACTACGAGCAGTACTTC.